This TCR beta chain derives from a study of cytomegalovirus exposure and HLA in healthy donors (dated by TCRdb to about 2017). With respect to the entire study: In an earlier analysis of approximately 500 of the donors, around 290 Gb of sequence data and roughly 100 million unique TCR beta sequences from approximately 180 million T cells were reported. Typing coverage varied by locus: about 629-640 donors for A, B, C, DRB1 and DQB1; roughly 520 for DQA1; some 610 for DPA1; under 490 for DPB1. To predict cytomegalovirus infection status, the study combined high-throughput TCR immunosequencing, statistical association of individual TCRs with disease status, and machine learning. Donor age, sex, ethnicity and CMV serostatus were compiled together with the repertoire data. Roughly 300 gigabases of sequencing data and roughly 81 million unique TCR sequences made up an early release that covered several hundred HLA-typed donors. The study used immunosequencing to profile the T cell repertoires of approximately 690 subjects and linked those repertoires to cytomegalovirus serostatus. The study was designed to test whether signatures of past pathogen exposure could be identified by cataloging public T cell receptors. Several DR-DQ haplotypes were handled as single units for association and clustering because linkage in the cohort was strong. Among the roughly 370 genotyped donors, approximately 76% belonged to the genetic ancestry cluster associated with self-reported Caucasian donors. A later genetic analysis used genome-wide SNP genotypes for about 65% of the 666 donors, treating that subset as a discovery cohort. An earlier analysis of several hundred of the donors applied high-throughput TCR beta sequencing to assess whether each TCR beta V gene segment acted as functional or pseudogenic. Every discovery cohort repertoire had been produced on one sequencing platform. HLA typing included class I and class II loci at four-digit resolution. Rather than drawing on any new phenotypic data, the later analysis identified candidate immune exposures from TCR beta sequences and the way those sequences occurred across donors. Across roughly 420 genotyped donors of the cohort, an average of about 250,000 unique TCR beta nucleotide sequences per donor were sequenced, and 15% to 20% of those sequences were non-productive. In a later analysis, previously published TCR beta repertoires from 550 to 700 donors were re-analyzed and high-resolution HLA genotyping was added so that TCR occurrence patterns could be studied. In addition to the first cohort of 666 subjects, a separate validation cohort of approximately 130 different subjects was used.

Comments on this clone: The antigen this receptor binds is unknown. No much larger clone is present one base from it, and per-base qualities are unavailable.

From the germline V gene, CDR1 is MNHEY and CDR2 is SVGAGI. The CDR3 measures 14 amino acids from cysteine to phenylalanine. This entry keeps only the CDR3 DNA: 42 bases, framed from base 1. Trimmed from V: 5 bases; trimmed from J: 2 bases; junction bases lacking a gene match: 6. The full study reports these points: According to a later analysis, TCR association rates differed among HLA loci, with DRB1 alleles showing the most associated TCRs and HLA-C alleles showing the fewest. Linkage disequilibrium might explain the correlated functional status among segregating V segments, but an unknown experimental factor could not be excluded. CMV serostatus was the only immune exposure information available for the cohort. The earlier analysis of around 600 of the donors excluded about 16 rarely observed V segments, including chromosome 9 orphons, because counts were too low. Cytomegalovirus status was reported to be diagnosed by the classifier with high specificity and sensitivity in both the original and validation cohorts. When HLA alleles, especially DR and DQ, strongly co-occurred, attributing TCR associations to individual alleles was difficult. Only TCR beta chains were sequenced in this cohort, and the absence of alpha or paired-chain data limited detectable features. A further reported finding was that TCR beta sequences accurately predicted the HLA-A and HLA-B alleles for most subjects in the first cohort. A later analysis found that most CMV-associated TCR beta chains appeared HLA-restricted, with HLA associations seemingly driven largely by CMV exposure. A few of the identified cytomegalovirus-associated TCR beta chains were confirmed in vitro to be specific for cytomegalovirus antigens. In a later analysis, HLA-associated TCR beta chains were found to be more clonally expanded and to have lower generation probabilities than equally common non-associated chains. At a false discovery rate of 0.05, a later analysis linked under 20,000 TCR beta sequences to specific HLA alleles. In the study, around 160 TCR beta chains were listed as associated with cytomegalovirus. A later genetic analysis associated a missense DCLRE1C variant with V-gene and J-gene trimming of TCR beta chains, and an independent cohort replicated the association. Some IMGT-functional V segments, including TRBV6-2 and TRBV6-3, could not be told apart with the 87-base-pair reads, so those segments were excluded. The sequencing pipeline was judged likely to have produced a cluster of highly shared sequence variants as a technical artifact. HLA typing was unavailable for some donors at each locus, so association tests used only the typed subset. Sequencing depth was assumed to be roughly uniform across donors in the presence/absence analyses, though that assumption may not hold. Compared with the 666-donor mean, donors in an Asian-associated ancestry cluster had fewer N-insertions in productive TCRs, according to a later genetic analysis. It was suggested by the authors that the approach could potentially be generalized to other disease states and immunological phenotypes. Most TCR sequences were observed very rarely across donors, whereas some public TCRs were present in many individuals. In an earlier analysis of over 550 of the donors, most TCR beta V segments were observed in productive rearrangements about 90% or about 30% of the time, broadly matching IMGT annotations. According to a later analysis, parvovirus B19, influenza, CMV and Epstein-Barr virus appeared linked to several top co-occurrence clusters.

In total, roughly 710 healthy bone marrow donors made up the cohort. All cohort members were sampled while nominally healthy, although unrecorded immune exposures were likely present. The donor was CMV seronegative and belonged to the group of 352 seronegative cohort members. Each donor provided a peripheral blood sample, and peripheral blood mononuclear cells were used for TCR beta sequencing. Genomic DNA was extracted from the blood cell samples with the Qiagen DNeasy Blood Extraction Kit. The library was prepared using the immunoSEQ multiplex PCR assay. For the multiplex PCR, a mixture combining 60 forward primers for TCR Vbeta segments and 13 reverse primers for TCR Jbeta segments was used. A multiplex PCR assay on genomic DNA amplified the CDR3 region of rearranged TCR beta genes. The amplified TCR beta libraries were sequenced on the Illumina HiSeq System as 87-base-pair reads. The source study handled its data this way. Across the 670 or so repertoires, a later analysis counted around 80 million unique TCR beta chains, 9.5 million to 12 million of which were shared by at least two donors. To remove PCR and sequencing errors, raw reads were error-corrected and collapsed into unique sequences using a nearest-neighbor algorithm that merged closely related sequences. To assign V, D and J gene segments, CDR3 sequences were aligned to IMGT reference sequences. Each retained sequence needed at least a six-nucleotide match to both a V gene segment and a J gene segment. Rearrangements were classified as productive when the CDR3 lacked stop codons and remained in frame with V and J, and all other rearrangements were classified as non-productive. Following IMGT convention, CDR3 was defined as the stretch from the second conserved V-encoded cysteine to the conserved J-encoded phenylalanine. Sequences without an unambiguous match to a single V gene segment were excluded from the earlier analysis of over 500 of the donors. An earlier analysis of a few hundred of the donors called V segments functional above 56.7% productive rearrangements and segregating when the between-donor standard deviation exceeded 5%. To diagnose cytomegalovirus status from the catalog of TCR beta chain sequences, a statistical classification framework was built. In a later analysis, TCR nucleotide sequences were compared against IMGT/GENE-DB human TR gene sequences so that V and J genes could be assigned. In a later analysis, CDR3 sequences and most-parsimonious VDJ recombination scenarios were assigned using the TCRdist pipeline. A later analysis defined each TCR beta chain by its CDR3 amino acid sequence plus V-gene family, and excluded reads lacking a unique V-gene family. A later analysis removed 592 highly shared, low-generation-probability nucleotide sequences to deal with suspected cross-contamination and a sequencing artifact. In a later analysis, a clonal expansion index for each public chain was calculated from normalized within-repertoire ranks of inferred template counts. A later analysis computed generation probabilities with a VDJ recombination model fitted to out-of-frame rearrangements, and checked the results against IGoR. A later analysis scored TCR-TCR, TCR-HLA and TCR-CMV co-occurrence with hypergeometric tests, applying a repertoire-size bias correction to TCR pairs. In a later analysis, false discovery rates were estimated by permuting HLA or CMV assignments 20 times. In a later analysis, co-occurring TCRs were grouped using DBSCAN, with TCRdist sequence similarity added in when clustering inside HLA-allele-positive subsets. Repertoires with fewer than 30,000 or more than 120,000 public chains, plus five repertoires with anomalous nucleotide sharing, were excluded from co-occurrence clustering. TCRdb took this table from immuneACCESS and kept in-frame rearrangements with V and J called. Such tables lack part of the clones; where checked against another copy, unresolved V genes explain under half of the gap, and the rest is unexplained. V and J calls and clone size are given by that table; D and trimming were obtained from the DNA. Within this sample are just over 95,000 clones, with roughly three quarters of them counted one time only. Of the sample, around 4.5% is held by the ten largest clones.

The sequence derives from a woman aged 40 to 49 in good health and CMV-seronegative. The rearrangement combines TRBV6-5 with TRBJ2-7, with 7 central nucleotides matching TRBD2. Sequences were obtained from PBMCs. The nucleotides read TGTGCCAGCAGTGGGGGGGGACCTGCCTACGAGCAGTACTTC. Translated, this is CASSGGGPAYEQYF.